The following is a T cell receptor (beta chain) sequence with its context. What it recognizes is unknown. The data were obtained in a study of cytomegalovirus exposure and HLA in healthy donors. Findings of the study overall: Within an earlier analysis, most TCR beta V segments proved productive either about 90% or about 30% of the time.

Germline assignment: CDR1 MNHNS and CDR2 SASEGT. This CDR3 has 16 amino acids. V was clipped by 2 bases and J by 0 bases, with 8 bases between them. Primers for the PCR totalled 60 Vbeta and 13 Jbeta. TCRdb's table, derived via immunoSEQ multiplex PCR, lists solely in-frame clones and lacks some. The top ten hold roughly 3.4% of the sample, which has under 60,000 clones, roughly 80% seen once. The receptor comes from a middle-aged woman in good health and CMV-seropositive. Specimen: PBMCs. This rearrangement joins TRBV6-1 to TRBJ2-6; possibly TRBD1 for D (5 bases). For the CDR3, the DNA is TGTGCCAGCAGTGAAACAACAGGCTCTGGGGCCAACGTCCTGACTTTC. Amino acids: CASSETTGSGANVLTF.